This passage covers 14 T cell receptor beta chains from one sample sequenced in a study of neoadjuvant anti-PD-1 for oral cavity cancer. TCRdb's table, derived via immunoSEQ multiplex PCR, lists solely in-frame clones and lacks some. The sample records some 66,000 clones, 80% to 90% being singletons. The specimen comprised PBMCs, sampled before nivolumab (anti-PD-1) treatment. The source of these receptors is a person between 35 and 79 years old with oral cavity squamous cell carcinoma.

V gene TRBV7-3 combines with J gene TRBJ2-5, with a weak D call TRBD2 (6 bases). V was cut by 4 bases and J by 3 bases, with 9 bases left in between. The CDR3 totals 13 residues. CDR1 and CDR2 (germline): SGHTA, FQGTGA. This CDR3 reads CASSYKREETQYF. CDR3 nucleotide sequence: TGTGCCAGCAGCTACAAGCGGGAAGAGACCCAGTACTTC. Supplemented by reference TRBV7-3 and TRBJ2-5, the full variable domain reads GAGVSQTPSNKVTEKGKYVELRCDPISGHTALYWYRQSLGQGPEFLIYFQGTGAADDSGLPNDRFFAVRPEGSVSTLKIQRTERGDSAVYLCASSYKREETQYFGPGTRLLVL.

V is TRBV10-2 and J is TRBJ2-7, with 7 bases lining up with TRBD1. The CDR3 is made up of 13 amino acids. J lost 3 bases, V lost 6 bases, and 5 bases had no gene match. The germline V gene encodes CDR1 WSHSY and CDR2 SAAADI. The CDR3 DNA reads TGCGCCAGCAGGAGACAGGGCCTCTACGAGCAGTACTTC. This gives the protein CASRRQGLYEQYF.

This clone was counted a few times. The gene calls are TRBV7-9 and TRBJ2-5; D gene unclear. Germline CDR1 and CDR2: SEHNR and FQNEAQ (reference sequence). This CDR3 is built from 14 residues. V lost 2 bases and J 1 base, leaving 8 bases between the germline ends. CDR3 sequence reads: CASSLQGSQETQYF. The DNA for the CDR3 is TGTGCCAGCAGCTTACAAGGTAGCCAAGAGACCCAGTACTTC.

V and J are TRBV28 and TRBJ2-7; D is unresolved. V lost 2 bases and J lost 4, with 6 bases in between. The CDR3 totals 12 residues. The V gene's germline CDR1 is MDHEN and CDR2 SYDVKM. The DNA of the CDR3 is TGTGCCAGCAGTTTAATCAAGTACGAGCAGTACTTC. Amino acids: CASSLIKYEQYF.

This clone was found once. This rearrangement joins TRBV5-6 to TRBJ2-1; TRBD2 matches at 10 bases. This CDR3 spans 16 amino acids. Looked up from germline, CDR1 is SGHDT and CDR2 is YYEEEE. V lost 0 bases and J lost 4; bases outside the gene matches: 4. The CDR3 is CASSLAPSGGYNEQFF. The DNA of the CDR3 is TGTGCCAGCAGCTTGGCCCCTAGCGGGGGTTACAATGAGCAGTTCTTC.

The chain uses TRBV30 and TRBJ1-2; D remains unclear. This CDR3 has 14 amino acids. The ends were cut back, 3 bases at V and 7 bases at J, with 18 bases in the middle. In germline, CDR1 is GTSNPN, CDR2 SVGIG (reference sequence). The CDR3: CAWSPWGGSGGYTF. The DNA of the CDR3 is TGTGCCTGGAGCCCCTGGGGAGGGAGTGGTGGCTACACCTTC.

This clone was observed a handful of times. The rearrangement links TRBV2 to TRBJ2-5, with TRBD2 as a possible D gene (6 bases). This CDR3 region has 14 residues. Germline assignment: CDR1 SNHLY and CDR2 FYNNEI. Trimming took 4 bases from V and 5 from J, leaving 14 bases between them. The CDR3 bases are TGTGCCAGCAGTGTAAGGGGCGGGGTTGAGACCCAGTACTTC. Encoded protein: CASSVRGGVETQYF.

This clone has just a few counts. The rearrangement uses TRBV6-1 and TRBJ1-4, with D perhaps TRBD1 (6 bases). Deletions cut 4 bases from V and 3 bases from J, with 12 bases between. Germline V gene lookup returns CDR1 MNHNS and CDR2 SASEGT. The CDR3 runs to 15 residues. The CDR3 nucleotides are TGTGCCAGCAGTGGAGAGACAGGCCCTAATGAAAAACTGTTTTTT. This sequence encodes CASSGETGPNEKLFF.

The chain couples TRBV2 to TRBJ2-1; the match to TRBD2 covers 9 bases. The V gene end was trimmed by 5 bases and the J gene end by 8 bases; junction bases not matched to a gene: 22. CDR1 and CDR2 (germline): SNHLY, FYNNEI. The CDR3 runs 19 residues. CDR3 in DNA: TGTGCCAGCAGTCCAGACATTTATTGGACTAGCGAGCCTTACGATGAGCAGTTCTTC. Its translation: CASSPDIYWTSEPYDEQFF.

The chain employs TRBV9 and TRBJ1-5, with 7 bases that match TRBD1. In germline, CDR1 is SGDLS, CDR2 YYNGEE. With 6 bases clipped from V and 4 bases from J, the junction kept 10 bases outside the gene matches. The CDR3 has 15 amino acids. CDR3 nucleotide sequence: TGTGCCAGCACCGCAGGGGAGGGGGCGAATCAGCCCCAGCATTTT. Amino acids: CASTAGEGANQPQHF.

This chain joins TRBV11-2 and TRBJ2-5; no firm D call. CDR1 SGHAT and CDR2 FQNNGV come from the germline V gene. This CDR3 is 14 amino acids long. V lost 3 bases to trimming and J lost 3 bases, with 11 bases between them. Here the CDR3 DNA reads TGTGCCAGCAGCTTGGCTTACAGTAAAGAGACCCAGTACTTC. It translates to CASSLAYSKETQYF.

This clone was counted between two and nine times. V is TRBV14 and J is TRBJ1-2; weak D call: TRBD1 (5 bases). With 1 base removed from V and 3 bases from J, the gap between germline ends came to 9 bases. This CDR3 region has 14 residues. CDR1 and CDR2 (germline): SGHDN, FVKESK. The CDR3 is CASSQVGAHYGYTF. CDR3 DNA sequence: TGTGCCAGCAGCCAAGTAGGGGCCCACTATGGCTACACCTTC.

V and J are TRBV11-1 and TRBJ2-7, with 12 bases aligning to TRBD2. The V and J ends lost 1 base and 0 bases, in that order; junction bases with no gene match: 1. The germline CDR1 and CDR2 sequences are SGHAT and FQDESV (reference sequence). The CDR3 has 16 amino acids. The CDR3 nucleotides read TGTGCCAGCAGCTTAGGGACTAGCGGGGCCTCCTACGAGCAGTACTTC. This translates into CASSLGTSGASYEQYF.

The chain joins TRBV5-1 to TRBJ2-6; D call uncertain. The V end lost 7 bases, the J end lost 2 bases, and 10 bases lay between the germline ends. The CDR3 consists of 14 residues. Germline assignment: CDR1 SGHRS and CDR2 YFSETQ. CDR3 sequence: CASVEGPGANVLTF. CDR3 nucleotides: TGCGCCAGCGTAGAAGGGCCTGGGGCCAACGTCCTGACTTTC.